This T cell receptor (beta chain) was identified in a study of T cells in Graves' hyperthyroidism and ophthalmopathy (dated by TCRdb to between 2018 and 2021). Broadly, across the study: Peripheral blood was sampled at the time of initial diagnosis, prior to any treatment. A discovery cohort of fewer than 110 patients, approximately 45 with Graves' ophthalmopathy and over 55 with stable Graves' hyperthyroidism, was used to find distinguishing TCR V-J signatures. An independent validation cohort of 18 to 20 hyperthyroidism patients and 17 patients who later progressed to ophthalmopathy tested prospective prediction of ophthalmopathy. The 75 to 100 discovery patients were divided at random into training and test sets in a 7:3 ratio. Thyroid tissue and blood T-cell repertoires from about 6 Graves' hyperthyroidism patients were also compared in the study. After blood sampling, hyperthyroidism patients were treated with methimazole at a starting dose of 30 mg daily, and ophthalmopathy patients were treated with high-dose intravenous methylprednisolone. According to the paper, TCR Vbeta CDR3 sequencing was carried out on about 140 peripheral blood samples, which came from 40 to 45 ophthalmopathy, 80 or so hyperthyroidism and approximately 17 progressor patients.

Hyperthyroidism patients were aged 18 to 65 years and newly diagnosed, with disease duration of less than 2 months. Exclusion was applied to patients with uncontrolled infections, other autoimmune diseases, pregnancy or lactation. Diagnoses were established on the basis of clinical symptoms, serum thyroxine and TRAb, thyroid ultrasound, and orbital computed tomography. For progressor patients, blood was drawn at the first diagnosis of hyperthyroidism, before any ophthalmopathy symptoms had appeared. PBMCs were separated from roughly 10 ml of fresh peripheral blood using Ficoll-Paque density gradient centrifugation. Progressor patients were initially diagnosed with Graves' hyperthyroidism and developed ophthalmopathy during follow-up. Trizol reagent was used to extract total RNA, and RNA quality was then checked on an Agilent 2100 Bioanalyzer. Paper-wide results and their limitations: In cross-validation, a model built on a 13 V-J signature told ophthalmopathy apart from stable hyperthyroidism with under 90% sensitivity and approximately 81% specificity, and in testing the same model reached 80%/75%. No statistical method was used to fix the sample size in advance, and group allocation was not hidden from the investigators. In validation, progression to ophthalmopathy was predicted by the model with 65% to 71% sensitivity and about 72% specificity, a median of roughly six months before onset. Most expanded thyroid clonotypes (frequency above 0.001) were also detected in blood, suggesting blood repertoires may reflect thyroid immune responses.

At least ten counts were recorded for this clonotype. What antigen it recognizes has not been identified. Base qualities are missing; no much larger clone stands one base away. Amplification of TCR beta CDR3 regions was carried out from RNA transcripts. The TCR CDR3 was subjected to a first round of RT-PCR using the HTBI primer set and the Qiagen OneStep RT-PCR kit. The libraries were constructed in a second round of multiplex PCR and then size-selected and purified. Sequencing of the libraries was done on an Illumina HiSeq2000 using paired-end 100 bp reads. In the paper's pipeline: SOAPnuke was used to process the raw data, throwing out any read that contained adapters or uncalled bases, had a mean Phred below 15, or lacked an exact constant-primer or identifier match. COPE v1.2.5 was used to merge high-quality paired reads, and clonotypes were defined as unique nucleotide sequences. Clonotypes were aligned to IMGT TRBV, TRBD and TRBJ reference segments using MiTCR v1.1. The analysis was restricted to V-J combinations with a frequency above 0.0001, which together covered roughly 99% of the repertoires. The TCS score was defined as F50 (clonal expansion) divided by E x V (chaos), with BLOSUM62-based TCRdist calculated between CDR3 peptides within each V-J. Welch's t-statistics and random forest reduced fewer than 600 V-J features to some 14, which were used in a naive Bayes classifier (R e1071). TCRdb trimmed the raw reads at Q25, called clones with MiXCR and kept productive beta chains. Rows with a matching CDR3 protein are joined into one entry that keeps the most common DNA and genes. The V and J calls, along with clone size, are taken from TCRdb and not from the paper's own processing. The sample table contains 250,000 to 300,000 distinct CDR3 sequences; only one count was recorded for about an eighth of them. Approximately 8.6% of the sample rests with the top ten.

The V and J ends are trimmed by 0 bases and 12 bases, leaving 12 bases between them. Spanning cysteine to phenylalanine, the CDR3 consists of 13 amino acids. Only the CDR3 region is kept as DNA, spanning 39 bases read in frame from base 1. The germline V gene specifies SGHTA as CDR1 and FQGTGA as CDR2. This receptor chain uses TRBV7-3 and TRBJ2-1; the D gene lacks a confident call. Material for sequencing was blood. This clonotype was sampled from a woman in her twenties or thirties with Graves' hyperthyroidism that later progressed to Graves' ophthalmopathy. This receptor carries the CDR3 CASSLTSVDVQFF. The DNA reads TGTGCCAGCAGCTTAACGTCGGTCGACGTGCAGTTCTTC. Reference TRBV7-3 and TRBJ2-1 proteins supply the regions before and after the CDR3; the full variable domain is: GAGVSQTPSNKVTEKGKYVELRCDPISGHTALYWYRQSLGQGPEFLIYFQGTGAADDSGLPNDRFFAVRPEGSVSTLKIQRTERGDSAVYLCASSLTSVDVQFFGPGTRLTVL.